Listed below are T cell receptor beta chains from one sample, sequenced in a study of PD-L1 blockade in urothelial cancer. The repertoire was sequenced with immunoSEQ multiplex PCR; TCRdb's copy has only in-frame clones and lacks some. This table holds under 70,000 clones, roughly 87% found once. This material consisted of PBMCs, taken around atezolizumab (anti-PD-L1) treatment. All receptors derive from a man aged 65 to 79 with urothelial cancer. CDR3s include the opening cysteine and the closing phenylalanine or tryptophan. D genes are given only for firm matches. Part of the rows lack a size; the others show once, few, many or a class for expanded clones.

v_gene,j_gene,abundance,d_gene,CDR3aa,CDR3nt
TRBV7-6,TRBJ2-7,-,TRBD2,CASSPWGLAGGSLPYEQYF,TGTGCCAGCAGCCCGTGGGGACTAGCGGGAGGGTCCCTCCCCTACGAGCAGTACTTC
TRBV6-6,TRBJ1-1,-,-,CASSWRPGGETEAFF,TGTGCCAGCAGTTGGAGACCTGGGGGGGAGACTGAAGCTTTCTTT
TRBV9,TRBJ2-1,once,TRBD2,CASSVGTSGRGEQFF,TGTGCCAGCAGCGTCGGGACTAGCGGGAGGGGCGAGCAGTTCTTC
TRBV7-2,TRBJ2-1,-,TRBD1,CASSLDRLNEQFF,TGTGCCAGCAGCTTGGACAGGCTCAATGAGCAGTTCTTC
TRBV2,TRBJ1-2,-,-,CASKRGWGGYTF,TGTGCCAGCAAAAGGGGCTGGGGCGGCTACACCTTC
TRBV11-2,TRBJ2-7,once,TRBD1,CASSQTGQGLYEQYF,TGTGCCAGCAGTCAAACGGGACAGGGGCTCTACGAGCAGTACTTC
TRBV4-2,TRBJ2-2,-,TRBD2,CASSPLAGNTGELFF,TGTGCCAGCAGCCCGCTAGCGGGAAACACCGGGGAGCTGTTTTTT
TRBV28,TRBJ1-2,-,-,CASSLQGYGYTF,TGTGCCAGCAGTTTACAGGGGTATGGCTACACCTTC
TRBV19,TRBJ1-5,-,-,CASSNRVGNQPQHF,TGTGCCAGTAGTAACAGGGTGGGCAATCAGCCCCAGCATTTT
TRBV7-8,TRBJ2-7,-,TRBD1,CASSLGTGGQTEQYF,TGTGCCAGCAGCTTAGGAACAGGGGGCCAGACCGAGCAGTACTTC
TRBV18,TRBJ2-2,-,TRBD2,CASSPRREHGELFF,TGTGCCAGCTCACCACGGCGGGAGCACGGGGAGCTGTTTTTT
TRBV18,TRBJ2-7,-,-,CASSPPSAFSYEQYF,TGTGCCAGCTCACCACCGTCAGCGTTCTCCTACGAGCAGTACTTC
TRBV7-9,TRBJ2-1,-,TRBD2,CASSLSGGEQFF,TGTGCCAGCAGCTTATCGGGAGGCGAGCAGTTCTTC
TRBV19,TRBJ2-7,-,-,CASSIARNEQYF,TGTGCCAGTAGTATAGCTAGAAACGAGCAGTACTTC
TRBV5-4,TRBJ2-2,-,TRBD2,CASSWGGLAGPTGELFF,TGTGCCAGCAGCTGGGGGGGACTAGCGGGACCCACCGGGGAGCTGTTTTTT
TRBV28,TRBJ2-3,once,TRBD2,CASSPLTGTSGGYAYF,TGTGCCAGCAGTCCCCTAACCGGGACTAGCGGGGGATACGCGTATTTT
TRBV5-1,TRBJ2-5,few,TRBD2,CASSLGTSGGETQYF,TGCGCCAGCAGCTTGGGGACTAGCGGGGGGGAGACCCAGTACTTC
TRBV9,TRBJ1-1,-,TRBD1,CASSSDRVDTEAFF,TGTGCCAGCAGCTCGGACAGGGTGGACACTGAAGCTTTCTTT
TRBV9,TRBJ1-2,few,-,CASSVNSYGYTF,TGTGCCAGCAGCGTAAACAGCTATGGCTACACCTTC
TRBV5-6,TRBJ1-1,-,-,CASSLGQVQNGEAFF,TGTGCCAGCAGCTTGGGACAGGTTCAGAACGGTGAAGCTTTCTTT
TRBV19,TRBJ1-5,-,-,CASSLIPNSYSNQPQHF,TGTGCCAGTAGTCTTATCCCAAACAGTTATAGCAATCAGCCCCAGCATTTT
TRBV7-9,TRBJ2-2,-,TRBD2,CASAGDTGELFF,TGTGCCAGCGCGGGGGACACCGGGGAGCTGTTTTTT
TRBV5-1,TRBJ2-1,-,TRBD1,CASSLVGTGGLMNQFF,TGCGCCAGCAGCTTGGTGGGGACAGGGGGCCTAATGAACCAGTTCTTC
TRBV7-3,TRBJ2-2,-,-,CASSLWADGELFF,TGTGCCAGCAGCCTGTGGGCAGACGGGGAGCTGTTTTTT
TRBV5-1,TRBJ2-7,-,TRBD2,CASSQGLAGVIEQYF,TGCGCCAGCAGCCAGGGACTAGCGGGAGTAATAGAGCAGTACTTC
TRBV6-4,TRBJ2-7,medium-sized,TRBD2,CASSIPGTTSYEQYF,TGTGCCAGCAGCATCCCCGGGACTACTTCCTACGAGCAGTACTTC
TRBV28,TRBJ1-2,-,-,CASSFRGLMGGYTF,TGTGCCAGCAGTTTCAGGGGCCTCATGGGTGGCTACACCTTC